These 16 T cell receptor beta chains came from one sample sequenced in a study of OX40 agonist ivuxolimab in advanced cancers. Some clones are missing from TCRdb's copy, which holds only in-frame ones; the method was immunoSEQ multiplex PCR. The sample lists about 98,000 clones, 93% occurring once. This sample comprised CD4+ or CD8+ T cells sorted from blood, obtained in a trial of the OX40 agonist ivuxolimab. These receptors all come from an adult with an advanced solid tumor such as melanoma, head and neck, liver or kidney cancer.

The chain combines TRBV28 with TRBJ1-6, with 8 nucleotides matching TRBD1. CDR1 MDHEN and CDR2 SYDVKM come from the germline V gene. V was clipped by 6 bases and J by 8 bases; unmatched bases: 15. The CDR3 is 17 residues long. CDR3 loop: CASSFSALGQGDSPLHF. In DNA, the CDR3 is TGTGCCAGCAGCTTTTCGGCCCTCGGACAGGGTGATTCACCCCTCCACTTT.

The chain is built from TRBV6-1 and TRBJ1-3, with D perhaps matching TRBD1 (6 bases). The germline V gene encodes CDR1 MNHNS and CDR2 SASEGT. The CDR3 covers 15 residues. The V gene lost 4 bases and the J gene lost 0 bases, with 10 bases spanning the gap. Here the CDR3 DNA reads TGTGCCAGCAGTGGGGGGACATACTCTGGAAACACCATATATTTT. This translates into CASSGGTYSGNTIYF.

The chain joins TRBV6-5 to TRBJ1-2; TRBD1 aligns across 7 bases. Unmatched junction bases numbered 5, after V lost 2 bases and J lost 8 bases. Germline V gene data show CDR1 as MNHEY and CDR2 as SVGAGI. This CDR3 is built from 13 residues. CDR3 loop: CASSYQGGFGYTF. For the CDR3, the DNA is TGTGCCAGCAGTTACCAGGGGGGGTTCGGCTACACCTTC.

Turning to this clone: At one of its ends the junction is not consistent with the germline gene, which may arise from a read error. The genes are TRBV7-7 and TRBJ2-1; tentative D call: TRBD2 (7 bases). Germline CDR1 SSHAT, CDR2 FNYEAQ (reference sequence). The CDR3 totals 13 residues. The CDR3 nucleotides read TGTGCTAGCAGCGGGGACATCTACAATGAGCAGTTCTTC. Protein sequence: CASSGDIYNEQFF. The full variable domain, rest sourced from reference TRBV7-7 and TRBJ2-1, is GAGVSQSPRYKVTKRGQDVTLRCDPISSHATLYWYQQALGQGPEFLTYFNYEAQPDKSGLPSDRFSAERPEGSISTLTIQRTEQRDSAMYRCASSGDIYNEQFFGPGTRLTVL.

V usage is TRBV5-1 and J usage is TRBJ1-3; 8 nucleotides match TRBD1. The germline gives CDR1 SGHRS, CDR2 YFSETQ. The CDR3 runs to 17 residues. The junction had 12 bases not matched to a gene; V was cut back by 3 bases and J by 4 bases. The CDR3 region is CASSWMPQGAGGNTIYF. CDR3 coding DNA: TGCGCCAGCAGCTGGATGCCGCAGGGGGCTGGAGGAAACACCATATATTTT.

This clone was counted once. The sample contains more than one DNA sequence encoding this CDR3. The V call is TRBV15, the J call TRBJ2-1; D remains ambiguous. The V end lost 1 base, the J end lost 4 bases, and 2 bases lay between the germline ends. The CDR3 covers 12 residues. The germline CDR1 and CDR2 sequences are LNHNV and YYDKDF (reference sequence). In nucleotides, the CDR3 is TGTGCCACCAGCAGAGGATACAATGAGCAGTTCTTC. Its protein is CATSRGYNEQFF.

CDR3 sequence (DNA): TGTGCCAGCAGTGACTCACCTTTCGCCGGACCGATTAATTCACCCCTCCACTTT. This translates into CASSDSPFAGPINSPLHF. The chain is built from TRBV6-4 and TRBJ1-6; D not certain. The germline gives CDR1 MRHNA, CDR2 SNTAGT. V was pared by 0 bases and J by 6 bases, with 18 bases between. The CDR3 totals 18 residues.

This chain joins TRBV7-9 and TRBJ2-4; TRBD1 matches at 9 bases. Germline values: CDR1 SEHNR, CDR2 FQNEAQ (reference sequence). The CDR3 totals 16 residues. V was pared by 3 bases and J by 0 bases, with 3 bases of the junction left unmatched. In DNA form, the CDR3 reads TGTGCCAGCAGCTTCCAGGACAGGGGAGCCAAAAACATTCAGTACTTC. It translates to CASSFQDRGAKNIQYF.

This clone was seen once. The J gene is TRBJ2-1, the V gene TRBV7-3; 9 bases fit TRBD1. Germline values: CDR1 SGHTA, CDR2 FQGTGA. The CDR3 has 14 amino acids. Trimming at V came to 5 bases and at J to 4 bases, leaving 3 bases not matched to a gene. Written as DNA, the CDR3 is TGTGCCAGCAGCCGACAGGGGGGATACAATGAGCAGTTCTTC. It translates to CASSRQGGYNEQFF.

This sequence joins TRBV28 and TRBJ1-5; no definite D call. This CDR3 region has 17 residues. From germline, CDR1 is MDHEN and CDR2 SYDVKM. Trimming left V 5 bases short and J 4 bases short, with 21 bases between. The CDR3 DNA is TGTGCCAGCAGTCTAGGACCAGGACTGCCTGAGAATCAGCCCCAGCATTTT. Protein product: CASSLGPGLPENQPQHF.

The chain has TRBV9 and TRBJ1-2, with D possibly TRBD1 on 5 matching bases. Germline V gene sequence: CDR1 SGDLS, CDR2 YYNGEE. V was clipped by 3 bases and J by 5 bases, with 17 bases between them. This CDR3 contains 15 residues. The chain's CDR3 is CASSAAGRRGYGYTF. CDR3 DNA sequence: TGTGCCAGCAGCGCCGCAGGGAGAAGAGGGTATGGCTACACCTTC.

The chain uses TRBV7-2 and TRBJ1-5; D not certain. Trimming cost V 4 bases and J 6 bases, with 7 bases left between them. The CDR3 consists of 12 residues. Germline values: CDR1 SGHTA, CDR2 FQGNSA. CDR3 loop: CASSYTGQPQHF. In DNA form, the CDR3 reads TGTGCCAGCAGCTACACCGGTCAGCCCCAGCATTTT.

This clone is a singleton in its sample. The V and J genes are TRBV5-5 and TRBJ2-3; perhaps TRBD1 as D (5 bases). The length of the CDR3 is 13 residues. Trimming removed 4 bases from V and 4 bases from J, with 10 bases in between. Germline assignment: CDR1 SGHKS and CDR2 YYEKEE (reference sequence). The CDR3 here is CASSALTADTQYF. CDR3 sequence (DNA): TGTGCCAGCAGCGCCCTGACAGCAGATACGCAGTATTTT.

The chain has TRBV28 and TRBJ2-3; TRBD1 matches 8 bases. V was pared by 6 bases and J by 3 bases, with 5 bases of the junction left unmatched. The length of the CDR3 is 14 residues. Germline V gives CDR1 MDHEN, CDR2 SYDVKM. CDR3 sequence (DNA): TGTGCCAGCAGGTCAGGACAGGGAACAGATACGCAGTATTTT. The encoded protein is CASRSGQGTDTQYF.

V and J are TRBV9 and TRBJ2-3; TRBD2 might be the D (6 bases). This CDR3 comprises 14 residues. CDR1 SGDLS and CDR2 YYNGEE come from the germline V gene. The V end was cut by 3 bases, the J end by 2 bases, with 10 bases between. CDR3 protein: CASSGGLFTDTQYF. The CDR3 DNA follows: TGTGCCAGCAGCGGGGGACTTTTCACAGATACGCAGTATTTT.

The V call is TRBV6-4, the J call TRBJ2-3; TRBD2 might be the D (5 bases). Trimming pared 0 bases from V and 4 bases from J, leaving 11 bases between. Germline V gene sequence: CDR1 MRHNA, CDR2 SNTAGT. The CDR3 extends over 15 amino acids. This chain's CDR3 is CASSDSVGRPDTQYF. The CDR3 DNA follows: TGTGCCAGCAGTGACTCAGTAGGGAGACCAGATACGCAGTATTTT.